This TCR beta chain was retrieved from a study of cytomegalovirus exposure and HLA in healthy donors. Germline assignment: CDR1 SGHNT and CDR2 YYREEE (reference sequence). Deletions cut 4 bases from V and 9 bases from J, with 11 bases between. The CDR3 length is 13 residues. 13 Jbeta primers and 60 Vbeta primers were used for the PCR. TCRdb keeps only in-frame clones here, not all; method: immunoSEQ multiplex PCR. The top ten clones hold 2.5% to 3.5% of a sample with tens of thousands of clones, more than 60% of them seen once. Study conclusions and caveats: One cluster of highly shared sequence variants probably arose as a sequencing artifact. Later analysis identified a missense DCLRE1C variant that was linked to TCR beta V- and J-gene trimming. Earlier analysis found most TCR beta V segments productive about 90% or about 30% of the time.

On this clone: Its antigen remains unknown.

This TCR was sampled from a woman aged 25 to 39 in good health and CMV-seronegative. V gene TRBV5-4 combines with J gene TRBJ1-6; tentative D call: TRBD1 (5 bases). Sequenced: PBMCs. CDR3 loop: CASSIDSFSPLHF. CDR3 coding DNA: TGTGCCAGCAGCATTGACAGCTTTTCACCCCTCCACTTT.